Listed below are T cell receptor beta chains from one sample, sequenced in a study of T cells in Graves' hyperthyroidism and ophthalmopathy. TCRdb re-derived calls from the multiplex PCR reads in MiXCR, one entry per CDR3 protein. Altogether 560,000 or so distinct CDR3 sequences are present, about half being singletons, with the ten largest covering approximately 8.2%. Source material: peripheral blood or thyroid tissue (not recorded which). These receptors were collected from a woman younger than 35 with Graves' hyperthyroidism. The CDR3 runs from the conserved cysteine through the conserved F or W. A D gene is named only where the DNA matches it firmly. Some rows mark clone size as missing; the rest say once, few, many or name a class of expanded clone.

>TRBV29-1|many|13|NA|TRBJ1-1
TGCAGCGTTGTTAAGCAGGGGAACACTGAAGCTTTCTTT
CSVVKQGNTEAFF
>TRBV6-5|few|13|NA|TRBJ2-5
TGTGCCAGCAGTTACGGTCGGGGGTGGCCCCAGTACTTC
CASSYGRGWPQYF
>TRBV19|many|13|NA|TRBJ1-3
TGTGCCAGTAGTAGCCACAGGGCTCACACCATATATTTT
CASSSHRAHTIYF
>TRBV29-1|NA|13|TRBD1|TRBJ2-2
TGCAGCAGTGCGGACAGGGCCACCGGGGAGCTGTTTTTT
CSSADRATGELFF
>TRBV7-2|NA|16|TRBD1|TRBJ2-2
TGTGCCAGCAGCCAGCACGGACAGGGGGGCACCGGGGAGCTGTTTTTT
CASSQHGQGGTGELFF
>TRBV12-3/TRBV12-4|few|12|NA|TRBJ1-1
TGTGCCAGCAGTGAAGGAGGGTCAGTGGCTTTCTTT
CASSEGGSVAFF
>TRBV9|few|17|NA|TRBJ1-3
TGTGCCAGCAGCCCGCAACCACAAGGCCTCCGGGGGAACACCATATATTTT
CASSPQPQGLRGNTIYF
>TRBV9|few|15|TRBD2|TRBJ2-7
TGTGCCAGCAGCGCACCCGGGACTAGCATCTACGAGCAGTACTTC
CASSAPGTSIYEQYF
>TRBV5-1|few|17|NA|TRBJ2-6
TGCGCCAGCAGCCTGTCTGGCAGAACCTCTGGGGCCAACGTCCTGACTTTC
CASSLSGRTSGANVLTF
>TRBV7-9|NA|15|NA|TRBJ2-7
TGCGCCAGCAGCCAAGCCCCCATCAGGGAGTACGAGCAGTACTTC
CASSQAPIREYEQYF
>TRBV7-3|NA|15|NA|TRBJ1-2
TGTGCCAGCAGCTTACTGAATTCGCAGGGACGTGGCTACACCTTC
CASSLLNSQGRGYTF